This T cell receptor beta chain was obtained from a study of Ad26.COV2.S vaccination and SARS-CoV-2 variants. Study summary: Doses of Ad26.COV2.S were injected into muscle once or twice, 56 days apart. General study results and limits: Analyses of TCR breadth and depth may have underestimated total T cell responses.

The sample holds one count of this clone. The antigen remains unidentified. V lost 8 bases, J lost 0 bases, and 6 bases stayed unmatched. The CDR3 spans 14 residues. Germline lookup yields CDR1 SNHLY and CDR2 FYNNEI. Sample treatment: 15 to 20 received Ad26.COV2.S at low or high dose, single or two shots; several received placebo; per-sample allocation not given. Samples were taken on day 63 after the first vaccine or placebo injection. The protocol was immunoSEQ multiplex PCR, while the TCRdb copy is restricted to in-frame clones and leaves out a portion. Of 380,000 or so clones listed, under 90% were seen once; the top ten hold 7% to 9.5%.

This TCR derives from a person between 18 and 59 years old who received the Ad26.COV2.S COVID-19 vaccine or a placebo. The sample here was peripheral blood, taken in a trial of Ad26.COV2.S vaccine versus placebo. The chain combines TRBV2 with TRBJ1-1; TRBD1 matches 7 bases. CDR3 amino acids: CASATGLLNTEAFF. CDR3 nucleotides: TGTGCCAGCGCGACAGGGTTGTTGAACACTGAAGCTTTCTTT.